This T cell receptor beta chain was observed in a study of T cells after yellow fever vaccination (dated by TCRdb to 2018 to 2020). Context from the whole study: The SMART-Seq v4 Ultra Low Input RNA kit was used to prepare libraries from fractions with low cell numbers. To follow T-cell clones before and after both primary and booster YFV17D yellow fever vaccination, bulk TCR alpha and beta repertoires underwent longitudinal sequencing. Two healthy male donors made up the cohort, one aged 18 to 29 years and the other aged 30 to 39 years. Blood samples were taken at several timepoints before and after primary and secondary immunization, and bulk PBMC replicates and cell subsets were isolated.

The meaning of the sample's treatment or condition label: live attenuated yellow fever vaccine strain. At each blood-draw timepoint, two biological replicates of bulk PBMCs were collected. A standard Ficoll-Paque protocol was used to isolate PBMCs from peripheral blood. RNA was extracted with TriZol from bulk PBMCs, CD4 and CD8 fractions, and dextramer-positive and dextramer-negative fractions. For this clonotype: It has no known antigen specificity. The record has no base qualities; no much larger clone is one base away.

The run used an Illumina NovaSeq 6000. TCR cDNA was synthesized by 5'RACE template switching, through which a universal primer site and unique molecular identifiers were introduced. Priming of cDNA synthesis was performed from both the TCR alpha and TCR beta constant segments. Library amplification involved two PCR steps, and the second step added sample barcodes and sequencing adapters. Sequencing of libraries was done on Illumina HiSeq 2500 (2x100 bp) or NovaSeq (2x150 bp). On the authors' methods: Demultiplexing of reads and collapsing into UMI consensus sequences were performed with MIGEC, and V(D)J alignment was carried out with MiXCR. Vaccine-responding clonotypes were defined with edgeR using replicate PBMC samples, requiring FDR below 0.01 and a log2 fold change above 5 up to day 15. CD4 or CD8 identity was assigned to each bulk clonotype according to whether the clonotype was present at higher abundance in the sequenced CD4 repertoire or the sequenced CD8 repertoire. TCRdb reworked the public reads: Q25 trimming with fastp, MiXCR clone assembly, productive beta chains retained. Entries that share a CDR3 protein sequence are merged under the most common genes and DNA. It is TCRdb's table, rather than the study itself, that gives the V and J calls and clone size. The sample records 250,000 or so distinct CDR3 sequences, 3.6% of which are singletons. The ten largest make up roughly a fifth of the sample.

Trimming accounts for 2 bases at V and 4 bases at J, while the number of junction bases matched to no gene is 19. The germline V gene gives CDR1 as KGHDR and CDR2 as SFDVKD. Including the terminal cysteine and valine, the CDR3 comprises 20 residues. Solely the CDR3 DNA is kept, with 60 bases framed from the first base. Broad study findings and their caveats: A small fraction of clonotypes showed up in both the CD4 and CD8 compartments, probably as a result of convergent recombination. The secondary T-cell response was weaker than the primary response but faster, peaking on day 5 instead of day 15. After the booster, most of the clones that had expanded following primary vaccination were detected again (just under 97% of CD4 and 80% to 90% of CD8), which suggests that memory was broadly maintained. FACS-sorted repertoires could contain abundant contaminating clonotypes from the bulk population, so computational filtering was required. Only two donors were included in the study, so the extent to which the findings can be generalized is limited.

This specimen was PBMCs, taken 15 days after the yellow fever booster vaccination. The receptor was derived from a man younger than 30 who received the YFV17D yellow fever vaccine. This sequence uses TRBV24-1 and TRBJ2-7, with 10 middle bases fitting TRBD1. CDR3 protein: CATSDSIPGTGENRGYEQYV. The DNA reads TGTGCCACCAGTGATTCAATACCCGGGACAGGGGAAAATAGAGGGTACGAGCAGTACGTC.